This T cell receptor beta chain was identified in a study of cytomegalovirus exposure and HLA in healthy donors. Study conclusions and caveats: Across donors, most TCRs were seen rarely, yet some public ones were widespread. Reportedly, TCR beta sequences accurately predicted HLA-A and HLA-B alleles in most subjects. Trimming of TCR beta V- and J-genes showed a link, identified in a later analysis, to a missense DCLRE1C variant. Presence/absence analysis assumed near-uniform sequencing depth across donors.

PCR employed 60 Vbeta and 13 Jbeta primers. Profiled with immunoSEQ multiplex PCR; TCRdb holds only in-frame clones, not every one. The sample has about 150,000 clones; approximately 79% are singletons. V dropped 8 bases and J dropped 6; count of bases not matched to a gene: 6. Germline V gene data show CDR1 as MNHEY and CDR2 as SVGAGI. The CDR3 loop spans 13 amino acids. This clone has more than one count but fewer than ten. The antigen remains unidentified. The chain couples TRBV6-5 to TRBJ2-2; 7 positions agree with TRBD1. Specimen: PBMCs. This TCR was sampled from a woman aged 45 to 65 in good health and CMV-seropositive. CDR3 DNA sequence: TGTGCCAGCCGACAGGGCCACTCCGGGGAGCTGTTTTTT. This sequence encodes CASRQGHSGELFF.